One sample yielded the 25 T cell receptor beta chains listed below, sequenced in a study of blood T cell repertoires in COVID-19. The method was immunoSEQ multiplex PCR; TCRdb's version includes in-frame clones alone and lacks a portion of them. The sample has around 40,000 clones, roughly 90% seen once. The specimen sequenced was peripheral blood. The receptors shown here come from a man between 45 and 60 years old with active COVID-19.

The rearrangement joins TRBV9 to TRBJ2-1, with D maybe TRBD2 (5 bases). This CDR3 has 16 residues. Germline lookup yields CDR1 SGDLS and CDR2 YYNGEE. V lost 6 bases and J 3 bases, leaving 19 bases between the germline ends. The chain's CDR3 is CASTPRGSGDYNEQFF. In nucleotides, the CDR3 is TGTGCCAGCACCCCTCGCGGAAGCGGAGACTACAATGAGCAGTTCTTC.

The rearrangement uses TRBV2 and TRBJ2-3, with D uncertain. This CDR3 is 13 amino acids long. Germline CDR1 and CDR2: SNHLY and FYNNEI. V was clipped by 4 bases and J by 8 bases, with 13 bases between them. CDR3 loop: CASSGDNPFTQYF. CDR3 nucleotide sequence: TGTGCCAGCAGTGGAGACAACCCTTTTACGCAGTATTTT.

This chain uses TRBV13 with TRBJ1-4; D is perhaps TRBD1 (5 bases). V was trimmed by 2 bases and J by 4 bases, leaving 14 bases between them. Germline V gene sequence: CDR1 PRHDT, CDR2 FYEKMQ (reference sequence). The CDR3 has 16 residues. CDR3 in DNA: TGTGCCAGCAGCTTAAAAGGGACTGGAGTTAATGAAAAACTGTTTTTT. It specifies CASSLKGTGVNEKLFF.

The chain combines TRBV10-3 with TRBJ1-1, with D tentatively TRBD1 (6 bases). Germline CDR1 reads ENHRY; CDR2 reads SYGVKD. Between the trimmed V and J ends, which lost 6 bases and 5 bases, there was a span of 13 bases. The CDR3 contains 13 residues. The CDR3 protein is CAISSGERTEAFF. In DNA, the CDR3 is TGTGCCATCAGCTCAGGGGAGAGGACTGAAGCTTTCTTT.

The chain joins TRBV27 to TRBJ2-1, with D possibly TRBD1 on 6 matching bases. Per the germline V gene, CDR1 is MNHEY and CDR2 is SMNVEV (reference sequence). Trimming left V 5 bases short and J 6 bases short, with 14 bases between. The CDR3 consists of 14 residues. CDR3 sequence reads: CASSTGNSGNEQFF. In DNA, the CDR3 is TGTGCCAGCAGTACAGGGAACTCGGGCAATGAGCAGTTCTTC.

The chain is built from TRBV3-1 (or the pseudogene TRBV3-2) and TRBJ2-7, with D tentatively TRBD1 (6 bases). In germline, CDR1 is LGHDT, CDR2 YNNKEL (reference sequence). The CDR3 spans 15 residues. Trimming stripped 0 bases from V and 2 bases from J, with 11 bases between. The CDR3 loop reads CASSQEGTSTYEQYF. In DNA form, the CDR3 reads TGTGCCAGCAGCCAAGAAGGGACATCCACCTACGAGCAGTACTTC.

The chain joins TRBV6-1 to TRBJ1-2; the D gene is possibly TRBD1 (6 bases). V gave up 2 bases and J gave up 8 bases, with 15 bases separating them. The CDR3 is 14 amino acids. Germline CDR1 reads MNHNS; CDR2 reads SASEGT. The CDR3 is CASSERRGAEGYTF. CDR3 DNA sequence: TGTGCCAGCAGTGAACGGCGGGGGGCGGAGGGCTACACCTTC.

The genes are TRBV9 and TRBJ1-5, with D perhaps matching TRBD1 (5 bases). Trimming shortened V by 7 bases and J by 2 bases, and 13 bases separated the two germline ends. The CDR3 runs to 14 residues. CDR1 and CDR2 from the germline V gene are SGDLS and YYNGEE. The CDR3 DNA sequence: TGTGCCAGCGGCCCCGGGGGGGGCAATCAGCCCCAGCATTTT. Its protein is CASGPGGGNQPQHF.

This clone was seen only a few times. The chain uses TRBV27 and TRBJ1-6; D gene unclear. CDR1 and CDR2 from the germline V gene are MNHEY and SMNVEV (reference sequence). This CDR3 spans 17 amino acids. The V end was cut by 3 bases, the J end by 8 bases, with 20 bases between. The CDR3 spells CASSFGDPGYIDSPLHF. The CDR3 DNA sequence: TGTGCCAGCAGTTTCGGTGACCCGGGGTATATAGATTCACCCCTCCACTTT.

This chain connects TRBV9 to TRBJ2-7; 7 bases agree with TRBD1. CDR3 length: 16 residues. The germline CDR1 and CDR2 sequences are SGDLS and YYNGEE. Unmatched junction bases numbered 10, after V lost 2 bases and J lost 2 bases. The CDR3 DNA follows: TGTGCCAGCAGCGTTGAATCAGGGGGAAGGCCCTACGAGCAGTACTTC. Residues: CASSVESGGRPYEQYF. The full variable domain, its missing parts supplied by reference TRBV9 and TRBJ2-7, is DSGVTQTPKHLITATGQRVTLRCSPRSGDLSVYWYQQSLDQGLQFLIQYYNGEERAKGNILERFSAQQFPDLHSELNLSSLELGDSALYFCASSVESGGRPYEQYFGPGTRLTVT.

The genes are TRBV7-2 and TRBJ2-7; 10 nucleotides match TRBD2. From germline, CDR1 is SGHTA and CDR2 FQGNSA. Unmatched junction bases numbered 7, after V lost 5 bases and J lost 6 bases. This CDR3 has 14 amino acids. The chain's CDR3 is CASSKSGRVTEQYF. CDR3 coding DNA: TGTGCCAGCAGCAAGAGCGGGAGGGTGACCGAGCAGTACTTC.

The rearrangement joins TRBV18 to TRBJ2-7; 9 bases are shared with TRBD2. The CDR3 covers 16 residues. The V segment lost 0 bases and the J segment 1 base; nucleotides outside the gene matches: 4. Germline lookup yields CDR1 KGHSH and CDR2 LQKENI. CDR3 in amino acids: CASSPPLAGESYEQYF. The CDR3 region has the DNA TGTGCCAGCTCACCACCGTTAGCGGGGGAATCCTACGAGCAGTACTTC.

The chain links TRBV11-1 to TRBJ2-1; D is unclear. V shed 1 base and J shed 4 bases, with 8 bases lying between them. CDR1 and CDR2 (germline): SGHAT, FQDESV (reference sequence). The CDR3 covers 14 residues. This CDR3 is CASSLGGEYNEQFF. The CDR3 nucleotides are TGTGCCAGCAGCTTAGGTGGTGAGTACAATGAGCAGTTCTTC.

This clone came up many times. The V call is TRBV3-1 (or the pseudogene TRBV3-2), the J call TRBJ1-1; no firm D call. V shed 0 bases and J shed 4 bases, with 15 bases lying between them. The CDR3 totals 16 residues. Looked up from germline, CDR1 is LGHDT and CDR2 is YNNKEL (reference sequence). The CDR3 loop is CASSQELWGGLTEAFF. CDR3 DNA: TGTGCCAGCAGCCAAGAGCTGTGGGGAGGCCTCACTGAAGCTTTCTTT.

The chain recombines TRBV6-5 with TRBJ2-7, with D tentatively TRBD2 (7 bases). This CDR3 spans 16 amino acids. The germline V gene encodes CDR1 MNHEY and CDR2 SVGAGI. Trimming removed 0 bases at V and 5 bases at J, with 17 bases between. The CDR3 DNA sequence: TGTGCCAGCAGTTACTCACTCGGGGGGCTGACGGACGAGCAGTACTTC. Encoded protein: CASSYSLGGLTDEQYF.

The gene calls are TRBV7-2 and TRBJ2-5; TRBD2 aligns across 9 bases. Per germline, CDR1 SGHTA and CDR2 FQGNSA. The V segment lost 6 bases and the J segment 5 bases; nucleotides outside the gene matches: 13. The CDR3 totals 16 residues. The CDR3 coding sequence is TGTGCCAGCAGGGAAGCCGGGACTAGCCGGCACGAGACCCAGTACTTC. Its translation is CASREAGTSRHETQYF.

J is TRBJ1-2 and V is TRBV5-1, with D unclear. Trimming took 3 bases from V and 4 from J, leaving 13 bases between them. The CDR3 is made up of 14 amino acids. The germline CDR1 and CDR2 sequences are SGHRS and YFSETQ. The CDR3 sequence: CASSSEGRTYGYTF. CDR3 sequence (DNA): TGCGCCAGCAGCTCGGAGGGCAGAACCTATGGCTACACCTTC.

The rearrangement uses TRBV6-5 and TRBJ1-1, with 11 positions matching TRBD1. The V gene's germline CDR1 is MNHEY and CDR2 SVGAGI. With 2 bases clipped from V and 10 bases from J, the junction kept 6 bases outside the gene matches. The CDR3 runs to 14 residues. In DNA form, the CDR3 reads TGTGCCAGCAGTTACCGAAGAGGACAGGGGGCAGCTTTCTTT. Protein product: CASSYRRGQGAAFF.

The rearrangement joins TRBV27 to TRBJ2-7; TRBD2 aligns across 12 bases. This CDR3 spans 15 amino acids. CDR1 and CDR2 from the germline V gene are MNHEY and SMNVEV (reference sequence). With 2 bases clipped from V and 2 bases from J, the junction kept 1 base outside the gene matches. The CDR3 nucleotides are TGTGCCAGCAGTTTACTAGCGGGGGGGACCTACGAGCAGTACTTC. Its translation is CASSLLAGGTYEQYF.

The chain couples TRBV6-5 to TRBJ2-7, with D unclear. The germline V gene has CDR1 MNHEY and CDR2 SVGAGI. Deletions cut 8 bases from V and 2 bases from J, with 4 bases between. CDR3 length: 10 amino acids. CDR3 coding DNA: TGTGCCAGCGGCCCCTACGAGCAGTACTTC. It specifies CASGPYEQYF.

The rearrangement joins TRBV5-5 to TRBJ1-2; D gene unclear. The CDR3 runs 14 residues. In germline, CDR1 is SGHKS, CDR2 YYEKEE (reference sequence). V lost 0 bases, J lost 3 bases, and 9 bases lay in between. The CDR3 loop is CASSLGQEYYGYTF. In nucleotides, the CDR3 is TGTGCCAGCAGCTTGGGCCAGGAATACTATGGCTACACCTTC. The whole variable domain, remainder taken from reference TRBV5-5 and TRBJ1-2, is DAGVTQSPTHLIKTRGQQVTLRCSPISGHKSVSWYQQVLGQGPQFIFQYYEKEERGRGNFPDRFSARQFPNYSSELNVNALLLGDSALYLCASSLGQEYYGYTFGSGTRLTVV.

This clone was found once. This rearrangement joins TRBV4-3 to TRBJ2-7; 9 nucleotides match TRBD2. The CDR3 is made up of 14 amino acids. Germline assignment: CDR1 LGHNA and CDR2 YSLEER. The junction had 1 base not matched to a gene; V was cut back by 0 bases and J by 4 bases. In nucleotides, the CDR3 is TGCGCCAGCAGCCAAGAGGCGGGAGGGTACGAGCAGTACTTC. Its protein product is CASSQEAGGYEQYF.

The chain uses TRBV28 and TRBJ2-3; D not certain. The V end was cut by 5 bases, the J end by 3 bases, with 3 bases between. The length of the CDR3 is 11 residues. Germline V lookup: CDR1 MDHEN, CDR2 SYDVKM. The CDR3 spells CASSITDTQYF. CDR3 DNA sequence: TGTGCCAGCAGTATAACAGATACGCAGTATTTT. The entire variable domain, with the rest obtained from reference TRBV28 and TRBJ2-3, is as follows: DVKVTQSSRYLVKRTGEKVFLECVQDMDHENMFWYRQDPGLGLRLIYFSYDVKMKEKGDIPEGYSVSREKKERFSLILESASTNQTSMYLCASSITDTQYFGPGTRLTVL.

A remark on this clone: Other nucleotide sequences from this sample produce the same CDR3. The CDR3 here is CASSYQGYEQYF. CDR3 DNA sequence: TGTGCCAGCAGTTATCAGGGTTACGAGCAGTACTTC. The chain couples TRBV6-2 or TRBV6-3 to TRBJ2-7; TRBD1 might be the D (5 bases). CDR3 length: 12 residues. V lost 3 bases and J lost 4, with 7 bases in between. From germline, CDR1 is MNHEY and CDR2 SVGEGT.

The V and J genes are TRBV28 and TRBJ2-3; 8 nucleotides align to TRBD2. The CDR3 has 13 amino acids. J gave up 10 bases and V 5 bases, and 8 bases lay outside the gene matches. Germline CDR1 and CDR2: MDHEN and SYDVKM. The CDR3 sequence: CASSPSGRRSQYF. The CDR3 nucleotides read TGTGCCAGCAGTCCCAGCGGGAGAAGGTCGCAGTATTTT.